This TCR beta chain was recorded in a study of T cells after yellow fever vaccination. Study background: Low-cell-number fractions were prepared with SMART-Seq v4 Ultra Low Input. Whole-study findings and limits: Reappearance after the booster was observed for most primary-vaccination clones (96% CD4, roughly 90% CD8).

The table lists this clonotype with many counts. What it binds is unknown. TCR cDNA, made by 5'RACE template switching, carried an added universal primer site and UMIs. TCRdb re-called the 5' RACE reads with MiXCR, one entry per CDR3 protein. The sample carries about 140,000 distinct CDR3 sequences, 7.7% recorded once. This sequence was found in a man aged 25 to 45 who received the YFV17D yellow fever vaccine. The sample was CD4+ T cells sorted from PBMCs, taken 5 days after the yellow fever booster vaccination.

The CDR3 is CSARRRGTETQYF. Here the CDR3 DNA reads TGCAGTGCTAGGCGGCGGGGGACGGAGACCCAGTACTTC. The chain recombines TRBV20-1 with TRBJ2-5; 7 nucleotides align to TRBD2. CDR1 is DFQATT and CDR2 is SNEGSKA in the germline V gene (reference sequence). The V segment lost 3 bases and the J segment 5 bases; nucleotides outside the gene matches: 6. The CDR3 runs to 13 residues.